This T cell receptor (beta chain) was sequenced for a study of blood T cells in healthy people across ages. Study-wide points: Calculation of diversity from one million T cells yielded estimates considered to be underestimates.

About this clonotype itself: Its antigen is not known.

The CDR3 sequence is 17 residues long. CDR1 and CDR2 (germline): LGHDT, YNNKEL (reference sequence). Trimming shortened V by 0 bases and J by 2 bases, and 15 bases separated the two germline ends. With a J-beta primer mix and a sample-barcoded 5' primer, a second PCR ran about 7 to 12 cycles. Unique molecular identifiers of 12 random nucleotides labeled each cDNA. TCRdb re-analysed the 5' RACE reads in MiXCR, keeping a single row per CDR3 protein. The table has about 1.4 million distinct CDR3 sequences, approximately 59% seen once. The V call is TRBV3-1, the J call TRBJ2-3; the D is unclear. The sample consisted of blood. The clonotype comes from a man between 18 and 35 years old in good health. The CDR3 region has the DNA TGTGCCAGCAGCCAAGATCTAGGGCTAGTATTCACAGATACGCAGTATTTT. Translating it yields CASSQDLGLVFTDTQYF.